Listed below are T cell receptor beta chains from one sample, sequenced in a study of cytomegalovirus exposure and HLA in healthy donors. The table came from immunoSEQ multiplex PCR; TCRdb's copy has only in-frame clones and leaves some out. The sample carries fewer than 200,000 clones, 85% recorded once. The sequenced sample consisted of PBMCs. The source of these receptors is a man between 18 and 35 years old in good health and CMV-seropositive. Both conserved end residues are part of each CDR3. D genes are given only for firm matches. Clone size, where shown, is once, few, many, or a class for clones that have expanded.

16	NA	TRBJ1-1	NA	TRBV2	TGTGCCAGCAGTTACCAAGGGGTTGGGTACAACACTGAAGCTTTCTTT	CASSYQGVGYNTEAFF
16	NA	TRBJ1-5	NA	TRBV19	TGTGCCAGTACCAGGCGTCGACAGCCTAGCAATCAGCCCCAGCATTTT	CASTRRRQPSNQPQHF
14	NA	TRBJ2-7	TRBD1	TRBV5-4	TGTGCCAGCAGCCCCGACAGGGGATCCTACGAGCAGTACTTC	CASSPDRGSYEQYF
13	NA	TRBJ2-7	NA	TRBV30	TGTGCCTGGGGCAGGGTACGGCCCTACGAGCAGTACTTC	CAWGRVRPYEQYF
13	few	TRBJ1-5	NA	TRBV30	TGTGCCTGGAGGTCGGGGTTTGGACAGCCCCAGCATTTT	CAWRSGFGQPQHF
14	NA	TRBJ2-5	NA	TRBV5-1	TGCGCCAGCAGCTCTCAGGGGTTCGGGGAGACCCAGTACTTC	CASSSQGFGETQYF
14	NA	TRBJ2-3	TRBD2	TRBV7-2	TGTGCCAGCAGCCTACATAGCGGGACAGATACGCAGTATTTT	CASSLHSGTDTQYF
16	NA	TRBJ2-3	TRBD2	TRBV18	TGTGCCAGCCGCCAGACTAGCGGGGTTAGCACAGATACGCAGTATTTT	CASRQTSGVSTDTQYF
15	NA	TRBJ2-5	NA	TRBV2	TGTGCCAGCAGTGAACTCGGGGGACCCCAAGAGACCCAGTACTTC	CASSELGGPQETQYF
14	NA	TRBJ1-1	TRBD1	TRBV5-1	TGCGCCAGCAGCCCCCGGACAGGGCAGACTGAAGCTTTCTTT	CASSPRTGQTEAFF
15	NA	TRBJ1-1	TRBD1	TRBV6-1	TGTGCCAGCAGTGAAGACAGGGGTTTGAACACTGAAGCTTTCTTT	CASSEDRGLNTEAFF
15	NA	TRBJ2-5	NA	TRBV4-1	TGCGCCAGCAGCCAAACAGGGATGTACCAAGAGACCCAGTACTTC	CASSQTGMYQETQYF
14	NA	TRBJ2-1	NA	TRBV6-5	TGTGCCAGTCACGGGGAGAGCTCCTACAATGAGCAGTTCTTC	CASHGESSYNEQFF
15	NA	TRBJ2-1	TRBD2	TRBV28	TGTGCCAGCAGCTCCGGGACTAGCGGGGACAATGAGCAGTTCTTC	CASSSGTSGDNEQFF
14	NA	TRBJ2-3	NA	TRBV7-3	TGTGCCAGCAGCGACCGGGCGGGCCCGGATACGCAGTATTTT	CASSDRAGPDTQYF
14	NA	TRBJ1-1	NA	TRBV27	TGTGCCAGCAGTTTAGTTTCAGGGAAGATTGAAGCTTTCTTT	CASSLVSGKIEAFF
15	NA	TRBJ1-5	TRBD1	TRBV13	TGTGCCAGCAGCCTGGGACAGGGGTACAATCAGCCCCAGCATTTT	CASSLGQGYNQPQHF
15	NA	TRBJ2-5	TRBD2	TRBV5-1	TGCGCCAGCAGGGCTAGCGGAAACCCACAAGAGACCCAGTACTTC	CASRASGNPQETQYF
15	NA	TRBJ1-1	TRBD1	TRBV25-1	TGTGCCAGCAGTGAAGAGAACAGGGGAGGCACTGAAGCTTTCTTT	CASSEENRGGTEAFF
14	NA	TRBJ2-7	NA	TRBV21-1	TGTGCCAGCAGCAGAACAGGGGGCTCTAAGGAGCAGTACTTC	CASSRTGGSKEQYF
13	NA	TRBJ1-2	NA	TRBV28	TGTGCCAGCAGTTTAGAGGGTAGATATGGCTACACCTTC	CASSLEGRYGYTF
14	NA	TRBJ2-5	TRBD2	TRBV5-1	TGCGCCAGCAGCCCGGGGGGGGGTGAGGAGACCCAGTACTTC	CASSPGGGEETQYF
16	NA	TRBJ1-3	TRBD1	TRBV11-2	TGTGCCAGCAGCTTAGATCAGGGGGCAACTGGAAACACCATATATTTT	CASSLDQGATGNTIYF
15	once	TRBJ2-3	NA	TRBV28	TGTGCCAGCAGTTTATCCCTTACAGGGTCAGATACGCAGTATTTT	CASSLSLTGSDTQYF
11	NA	TRBJ2-1	NA	TRBV25-1	TGTGCCAGCAGGGTAGCGCGGGAGCAGTTCTTC	CASRVAREQFF
13	NA	TRBJ2-2	NA	TRBV30	TGTGCCTGGAGTACGGGAGCCACCGGGGAGCTGTTTTTT	CAWSTGATGELFF
14	NA	TRBJ2-7	NA	TRBV18	TGTGCCAGCTCACCACCGACAGGGACTTACGAGCAGTACTTC	CASSPPTGTYEQYF
15	NA	TRBJ1-5	NA	TRBV7-2	TGTGCCAGCAGCTTAGGCGTCAGGGAAGGACAGCCCCAGCATTTT	CASSLGVREGQPQHF
13	NA	TRBJ1-4	TRBD1	TRBV6-5	TGTGCCAGCAGCCGGACAGGGGGAGAAAAACTGTTTTTT	CASSRTGGEKLFF
14	few	TRBJ1-5	NA	TRBV5-1	TGCGCCAGCAGCTTCATGACGGGGGATCAGCCCCAGCATTTT	CASSFMTGDQPQHF
15	NA	TRBJ2-7	TRBD1	TRBV28	TGTGCCAGCAGTTTTCGGGACAGGGGTACCTACGAGCAGTACTTC	CASSFRDRGTYEQYF
15	NA	TRBJ2-5	TRBD2	TRBV4-1	TGCGCCAGCAGCCAGACCCCCGGGACTAAAGAGACCCAGTACTTC	CASSQTPGTKETQYF
17	NA	TRBJ2-1	TRBD2	TRBV7-9	TGTGCCAGCAGCTCGCGGGGACTAGCAAGCTCCTACAATGAGCAGTTCTTC	CASSSRGLASSYNEQFF
13	few	TRBJ2-5	NA	TRBV19	TGTGCCAGTGGGATTACAGGGAGCGGGACCCAGTACTTC	CASGITGSGTQYF
14	NA	TRBJ1-2	NA	TRBV6-1	TGTGCCAGCAGTGAATCGGGGATCGACGGTGGCTACACCTTC	CASSESGIDGGYTF
13	NA	TRBJ1-1	NA	TRBV5-1	TGCGCCAGCAGCCGACAGTCGAACACTGAAGCTTTCTTT	CASSRQSNTEAFF
16	NA	TRBJ2-7	TRBD2	TRBV7-2	TGTGCCAGCAGCCCAATAGCGGGGGCCTACTCCTACGAGCAGTACTTC	CASSPIAGAYSYEQYF
15	NA	TRBJ2-3	NA	TRBV6-1	TGTGCCAGCACTTTGATAGGGACTCGCACAGATACGCAGTATTTT	CASTLIGTRTDTQYF
15	once	TRBJ2-7	TRBD1	TRBV27	TGTGCCAGCAGTCCACCCGGGACAGGGGGTTTCGAGCAGTACTTC	CASSPPGTGGFEQYF
15	NA	TRBJ2-5	NA	TRBV19	TGTGCCAGTAGACTAGCCGGGACGATTCAAGAGACCCAGTACTTC	CASRLAGTIQETQYF
15	NA	TRBJ1-3	NA	TRBV5-3	TGTGCCAGAAGCCCACATCGACTAAATCGAAACACCATATATTTT	CARSPHRLNRNTIYF
14	NA	TRBJ1-5	NA	TRBV6-6	TGTGCCAGCAGTTACGGGCAGGAGGATCAGCCCCAGCATTTT	CASSYGQEDQPQHF